These 8 T cell receptor beta chains came from one sample sequenced in a study of T cells after yellow fever vaccination. TCRdb fed the 5' RACE reads into MiXCR, producing one record per CDR3 protein. The sample consists of about 360,000 distinct CDR3 sequences, roughly 6.1% of them appearing once. Specimen: PBMCs, collected 5 days after the yellow fever booster vaccination. The receptors come from a man under 40 who received the YFV17D yellow fever vaccine.

The chain combines TRBV5-6 with TRBJ2-3, with D perhaps TRBD2 (5 bases). Trimming shortened V by 3 bases and J by 2 bases, and 13 bases separated the two germline ends. This CDR3 contains 15 residues. The germline gives CDR1 SGHDT, CDR2 YYEEEE. The CDR3 protein is CASSWTPPTTDTQYF. The CDR3 nucleotides are TGTGCCAGCAGCTGGACTCCACCAACCACAGATACGCAGTATTTT.

This clonotype has a count of ten or more. This rearrangement joins TRBV29-1 to TRBJ2-5, with D possibly being TRBD2 (5 bases). The length of the CDR3 is 12 residues. Germline V gene sequence: CDR1 SQVTM, CDR2 ANQGSEA. Written as DNA, the CDR3 is TGCAGTTGTGGACTGAGCCAAGAGACCCAGTACTTC. Its protein is CSCGLSQETQYF.

This clonotype appeared many times. V usage is TRBV29-1 and J usage is TRBJ2-7; TRBD1 might be the D (6 bases). The CDR3 covers 12 residues. Trimming left V 5 bases short and J 2 bases short, with 10 bases between. The germline V gene has CDR1 SQVTM and CDR2 ANQGSEA. The CDR3 is CSVRTVPYEQYF. Written as DNA, the CDR3 is TGCAGCGTTCGGACAGTTCCCTACGAGCAGTACTTC.

This chain links TRBV28 with TRBJ2-7, with 10 bases that match TRBD2. CDR3 length equals 14 residues. From germline, CDR1 is MDHEN and CDR2 SYDVKM. Trimming at V came to 8 bases and at J to 3 bases, leaving 7 bases not matched to a gene. CDR3 residues: CASAGLAVDYEQYF. The DNA for the CDR3 is TGTGCCAGCGCCGGACTAGCGGTCGACTACGAGCAGTACTTC.

The rearrangement uses TRBV7-6 and TRBJ2-7; TRBD2 might be the D (6 bases). Trimming cost V 0 bases and J 5 bases, with 8 bases left between them. The CDR3 spans 13 residues. Germline CDR1 SGHVS, CDR2 FNYEAQ. CDR3 sequence: CASSLAGGDEQYF. The CDR3 DNA sequence: TGTGCCAGCAGCTTAGCGGGCGGGGACGAGCAGTACTTC.

The V call is TRBV19, the J call TRBJ2-7; D is unresolved. The ends were cut back, 1 base at V and 1 base at J, with 11 bases in the middle. The CDR3 totals 15 residues. Germline V gives CDR1 LNHDA, CDR2 SQIVND (reference sequence). Here the CDR3 reads CASSIVASASYEQYF. CDR3 sequence (DNA): TGTGCCAGTAGTATAGTGGCCAGTGCGTCCTACGAGCAGTACTTC.

This clonotype was seen repeatedly, ten times or more. The V call is TRBV5-1, the J call TRBJ1-3, with D uncertain. This CDR3 region has 15 residues. Germline V gives CDR1 SGHRS, CDR2 YFSETQ. V lost 0 bases, J lost 0 bases, and 7 bases lay in between. CDR3 sequence (DNA): TGCGCCAGCAGCTTGGACCTAAACTCTGGAAACACCATATATTTT. As protein: CASSLDLNSGNTIYF.

This clonotype was observed many times. The J gene is TRBJ2-4, the V gene TRBV2, with D hard to call. This CDR3 is built from 14 residues. With 4 bases removed from V and 8 bases from J, the gap between germline ends came to 15 bases. Per the germline V gene, CDR1 is SNHLY and CDR2 is FYNNEI. The CDR3 nucleotides are TGTGCCAGCAGTGTAGGGCCCATGTCGGACATTCAGTACTTC. Amino acid sequence: CASSVGPMSDIQYF.